This T cell receptor (beta chain) was documented in a study of blood T cell repertoires in COVID-19. At the level of the study: COVID-19 samples from acute and convalescent phases originated in the United States, Italy and Spain. Nucleic acid was either cDNA or gDNA, and it came from T cells, B-cell-depleted T cells, or PBMCs.

The V segment lost 4 bases and the J segment 7 bases; nucleotides outside the gene matches: 8. Per the germline V gene, CDR1 is SGHTA and CDR2 is FQGTGA. This CDR3 is 14 amino acids long. Per the original data handling: Cell counts per sample came from amplifying reference gene primers. TCRdb keeps only in-frame clones here, not all; method: immunoSEQ multiplex PCR. That table supplies the V and J calls and clone size; D and trimming were determined from the DNA. The sample carries 410,000 or so clones, around nine tenths recorded once. Followed over time, Seattle patients had been enrolled while infection was active.

This TCR derives from a woman aged 40 to 49 with COVID-19, enrolled during active disease. This chain uses TRBV7-3 with TRBJ2-7; 9 nucleotides line up with TRBD2. Material: peripheral blood. For the CDR3, the DNA is TGTGCCAGCAGCTCCCTAGCGGGAATGGGGGAGCAGTACTTC. It codes for CASSSLAGMGEQYF. The full variable domain, with the rest looked up from reference TRBV7-3 and TRBJ2-7, is GAGVSQTPSNKVTEKGKYVELRCDPISGHTALYWYRQSLGQGPEFLIYFQGTGAADDSGLPNDRFFAVRPEGSVSTLKIQRTERGDSAVYLCASSSLAGMGEQYFGPGTRLTVT.